Here is one T cell receptor beta chain with its context. A read error may produce the germline difference seen at one junction end. Germline V CDR1 and CDR2: SSHAT, FNYEAQ (reference sequence). This CDR3 comprises 14 residues. The data are from a study of neurological immune-mediated disorders. TCRdb independently ran MiXCR on the 5' RACE reads; one entry per CDR3 protein. The sample has tens of thousands of distinct CDR3 sequences; around 3.3% are singletons. The origin of this receptor is a man between 40 and 49 years old with multiple sclerosis. The J gene is TRBJ2-3, the V gene TRBV7-7; D is possibly TRBD1 (6 bases). Sequenced input: PBMCs. This CDR3 is CASSSTGSTDTQYF. The DNA of the CDR3 is TGTGCTAGCAGCTCGACAGGTAGCACAGATACGCAGTATTTT.